This T cell receptor beta chain originates from a study of blood T cell repertoires in COVID-19. Study as a whole: T cells, B-cell-depleted T cells, or PBMCs supplied cDNA or gDNA.

In the original analysis: From reference gene primer amplification, estimates of nucleated cell counts were derived. Assay used: immunoSEQ multiplex PCR; TCRdb lists only in-frame clones, some missing. The V and J calls and clone size come from that table; D and trimming were worked out from the DNA. This table holds 150,000 to 200,000 clones, around 80% found once. Recovered status in Cohort 3 required two negative PCRs, clearance, or symptom resolution. The CDR3 extends over 13 amino acids. Looked up from germline, CDR1 is MNHEY and CDR2 is SVGAGI. V shed 6 bases and J shed 4 bases, with 9 bases lying between them. This clone was seen only a few times.

The V and J genes are TRBV6-5 and TRBJ2-2, with a possible D match to TRBD1 (6 bases). This TCR was recovered from a woman in her 50s who had recovered from COVID-19. Material: PBMCs or T cells enriched from blood (not recorded which). CDR3 sequence: CASSPRGTGELFF. In DNA, the CDR3 is TGTGCCAGCAGCCCCAGGGGCACCGGGGAGCTGTTTTTT.